The 5 T cell receptor delta chains reported below all come from one sample, sequenced in a study of gamma-delta T cells after stem cell transplantation. TCRdb reprocessed the RT-PCR reads using CATT. This sample has over a thousand delta-chain clones, with approximately 15% found just once. Sequencing was performed on gamma-delta T cells. These receptors all come from a human donor. It is not recorded whose cells these are; they may come from a transplant donor.

This chain uses TRDV2 with TRDJ4, with a tentative D call TRDD3 (6 bases). Looked up from germline, CDR1 is GEAIGNYY and CDR2 is EKD. CDR3 length: 18 residues. Trimming pared 0 bases from V and 1 base from J, leaving 23 bases between. Written as DNA, the CDR3 is TGTGCCTGTGACACCGTCCTGAACGAGGGGGACGCTTTCAGACCCCTGATCTTT. Translation gives CACDTVLNEGDAFRPLIF.

This clone was observed a few times. A much larger clone differs from this one at a single base, so this may be a read error. The V gene is TRDV2, the J gene TRDJ1; 8 bases are a match to TRDD3. Germline values: CDR1 GEAIGNYY, CDR2 EKD. This CDR3 has 15 amino acids. V was clipped by 4 bases and J by 9 bases; unmatched bases: 15. CDR3 residues: CACDRLVGDRDELIF. In DNA form, the CDR3 reads TGTGCCTGTGATCGTTTGGTGGGGGATCGAGATGAACTCATCTTT.

About this clone: A far larger clone is just one base off, so this is likely a read error. This same CDR3 is encoded by further DNA sequences in the sample. The chain employs TRDV2 and TRDJ1, with 11 positions matching TRDD3. Germline assignment: CDR1 GEAIGNYY and CDR2 EKD. The CDR3 runs 19 residues. The CDR3: CACDTVAQHWGIRSDKLIF. CDR3 in DNA: TGTGCCTGTGACACCGTGGCCCAACACTGGGGGATAAGGTCCGATAAACTCATCTTC.

This clone was recorded a few times. This rearrangement joins TRDV2 to TRDJ1; D is possibly TRDD3 (6 bases). V shed 3 bases and J shed 0 bases, with 22 bases lying between them. The CDR3 loop spans 18 amino acids. CDR1 and CDR2 from the germline V gene are GEAIGNYY and EKD. CDR3 DNA: TGTGCCTGTGACCCCCTTCGCCAGATGGGGATGTACACCGATAAACTCATCTTT. This sequence encodes CACDPLRQMGMYTDKLIF.

This clone was detected only a few times. The chain couples TRDV2 to TRDJ1, with TRDD3 matching 12 bases. The CDR3 is 17 residues long. V gave up 1 base and J gave up 1 base; unmatched junction bases: 6. The V gene's germline CDR1 is GEAIGNYY and CDR2 EKD. The CDR3 reads CACDTLLGDTLTDKLIF. CDR3 coding DNA: TGTGCCTGTGACACACTACTGGGGGATACCCTCACCGATAAACTCATCTTT.